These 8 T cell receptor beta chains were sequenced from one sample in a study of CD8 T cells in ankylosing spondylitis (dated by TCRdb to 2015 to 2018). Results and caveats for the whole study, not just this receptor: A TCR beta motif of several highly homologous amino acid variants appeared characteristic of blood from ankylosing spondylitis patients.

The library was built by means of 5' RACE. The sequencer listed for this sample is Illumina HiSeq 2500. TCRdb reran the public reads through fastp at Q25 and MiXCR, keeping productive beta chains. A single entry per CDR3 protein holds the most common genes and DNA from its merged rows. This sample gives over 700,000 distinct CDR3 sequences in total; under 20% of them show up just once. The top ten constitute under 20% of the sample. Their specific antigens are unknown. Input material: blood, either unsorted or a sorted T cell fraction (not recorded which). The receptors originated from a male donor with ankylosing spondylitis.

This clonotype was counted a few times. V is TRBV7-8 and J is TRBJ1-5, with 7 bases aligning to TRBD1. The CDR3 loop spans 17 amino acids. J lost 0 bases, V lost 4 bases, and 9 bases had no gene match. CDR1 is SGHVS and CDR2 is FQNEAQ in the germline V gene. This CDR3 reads CASSSLGTAISNQPQHF. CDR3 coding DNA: TGTGCCAGCAGCTCTCTCGGGACAGCGATTAGCAATCAGCCCCAGCATTTT.

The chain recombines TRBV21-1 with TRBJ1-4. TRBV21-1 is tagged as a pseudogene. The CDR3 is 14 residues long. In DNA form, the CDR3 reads TGTGCCAGCAGCCTTTGGTCGGAGGAGGAAAAACTGTTTTTT. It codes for CASSLWSEEEKLFF.

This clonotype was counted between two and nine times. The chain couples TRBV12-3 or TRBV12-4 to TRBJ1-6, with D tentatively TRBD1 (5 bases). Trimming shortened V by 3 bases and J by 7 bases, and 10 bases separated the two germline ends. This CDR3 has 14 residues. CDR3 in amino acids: CASSLHWDNSPLHF. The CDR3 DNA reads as TGTGCCAGCAGTTTGCACTGGGACAATTCACCCCTCCACTTT.

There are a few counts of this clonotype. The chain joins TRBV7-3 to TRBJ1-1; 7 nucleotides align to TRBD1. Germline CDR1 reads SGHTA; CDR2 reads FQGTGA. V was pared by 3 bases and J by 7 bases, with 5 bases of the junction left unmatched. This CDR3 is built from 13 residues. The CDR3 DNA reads TGTGCCAGCAGCTTCAACAGGGGCAGTGAAGCTTTCTTT. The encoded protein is CASSFNRGSEAFF.

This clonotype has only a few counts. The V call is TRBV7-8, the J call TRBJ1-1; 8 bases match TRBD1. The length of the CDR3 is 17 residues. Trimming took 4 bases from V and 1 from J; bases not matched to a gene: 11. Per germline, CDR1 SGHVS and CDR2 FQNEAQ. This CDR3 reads CASSSDRAPGGNTEAFF. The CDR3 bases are TGTGCCAGCAGCTCGGACAGGGCTCCTGGTGGGAACACTGAAGCTTTCTTT.

In DNA form, the CDR3 reads TGCGCCAGCAGCTCCGCCGGGACCTTCGAGCAGTACTTC. Translation gives CASSSAGTFEQYF. The chain uses TRBV5-1 and TRBJ2-7; D may correspond to TRBD1 or TRBD2 (5 bases each). V was cut by 3 bases and J by 6 bases, with 13 bases left in between. This CDR3 contains 13 residues. Germline lookup yields CDR1 SGHRS and CDR2 YFSETQ. Together with reference TRBV5-1 and TRBJ2-7, the CDR3 gives the full variable domain: KAGVTQTPRYLIKTRGQQVTLSCSPISGHRSVSWYQQTPGQGLQFLFEYFSETQRNKGNFPGRFSGRQFSNSRSEMNVSTLELGDSALYLCASSSAGTFEQYFGPGTRLTVT.

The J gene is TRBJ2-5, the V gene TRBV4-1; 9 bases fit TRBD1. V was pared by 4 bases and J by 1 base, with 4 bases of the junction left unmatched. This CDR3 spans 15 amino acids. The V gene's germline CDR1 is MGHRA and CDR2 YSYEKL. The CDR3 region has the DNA TGCGCCAGCAGCCTCGGACAGGGGTCCCAAGAGACCCAGTACTTC. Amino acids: CASSLGQGSQETQYF.

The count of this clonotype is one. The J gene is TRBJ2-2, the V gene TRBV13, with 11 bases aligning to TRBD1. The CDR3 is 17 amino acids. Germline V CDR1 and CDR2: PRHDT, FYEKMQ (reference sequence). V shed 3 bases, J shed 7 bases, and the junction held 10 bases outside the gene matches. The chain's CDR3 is CASSFAPGQGDGGELFF. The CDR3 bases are TGTGCCAGCAGCTTTGCTCCGGGACAGGGGGATGGCGGGGAGCTGTTTTTT. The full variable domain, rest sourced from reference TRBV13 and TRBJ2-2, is AAGVIQSPRHLIKEKRETATLKCYPIPRHDTVYWYQQGPGQDPQFLISFYEKMQSDKGSIPDRFSAQQFSDYHSELNMSSLELGDSALYFCASSFAPGQGDGGELFFGEGSRLTVL.